This section outlines one TCR beta chain sequence together with its context. Its antigen remains unknown. The sample's time point: week 11, during vaccination. In every dose of vaccine, 300 ug of mutant IDH1 20-mer peptide was given alongside topical imiquimod. Astrocytomas found in donors were new, WHO grade 3 or 4, IDH1-mutant and ATRX-lost. The repertoire was sequenced with immunoSEQ multiplex PCR; TCRdb's copy has only in-frame clones and lacks some. The data show 110,000 or so clones, 75% to 90% seen once. The data originate from a study of a mutant IDH1 vaccine in newly diagnosed glioma. Study-level findings and limits: More than 80% of patients showed vaccine-induced immune responses across multiple MHC alleles. Pseudoprogression seemed unlinked to shifts in top peripheral T cell clonotypes.

The sequence came from a woman in her fifties or sixties with glioma. The material was PBMCs, obtained from a glioma patient whose treatment included an IDH1 peptide vaccine.

For the CDR3, the DNA is TGCGCCAGCAGCTTGGGCTCTTCTAGCGGGAGTCTGACAGATACGCAGTATTTT. It encodes CASSLGSSSGSLTDTQYF. The genes are TRBV5-1 and TRBJ2-3; 10 bases fit TRBD2. Germline V lookup: CDR1 SGHRS, CDR2 YFSETQ. The ends lost 0 bases at V and 3 bases at J; junction bases unmatched: 10. The CDR3 spans 18 residues. The full variable domain, completed using reference TRBV5-1 and TRBJ2-3, is KAGVTQTPRYLIKTRGQQVTLSCSPISGHRSVSWYQQTPGQGLQFLFEYFSETQRNKGNFPGRFSGRQFSNSRSEMNVSTLELGDSALYLCASSLGSSSGSLTDTQYFGPGTRLTVL.